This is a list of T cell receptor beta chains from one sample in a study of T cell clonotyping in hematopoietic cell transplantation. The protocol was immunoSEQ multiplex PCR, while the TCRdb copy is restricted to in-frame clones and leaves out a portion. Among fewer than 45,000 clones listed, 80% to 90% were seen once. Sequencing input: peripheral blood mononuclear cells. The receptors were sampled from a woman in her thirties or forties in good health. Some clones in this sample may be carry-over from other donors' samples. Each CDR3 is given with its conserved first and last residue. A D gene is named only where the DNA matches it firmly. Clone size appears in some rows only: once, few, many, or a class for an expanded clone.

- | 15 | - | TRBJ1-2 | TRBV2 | CASSRTRGGGDGYTF | TGTGCCAGCAGCCGTACCCGTGGGGGGGGAGATGGCTACACCTTC
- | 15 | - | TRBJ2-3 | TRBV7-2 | CASSLVRVFTDTQYF | TGTGCCAGCAGCTTAGTTAGAGTCTTCACAGATACGCAGTATTTT
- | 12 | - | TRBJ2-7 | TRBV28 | CASSQGPYEQYF | TGTGCCAGCTCGCAGGGACCATACGAGCAGTACTTC
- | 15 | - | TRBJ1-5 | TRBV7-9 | CASSLGRDSNQPQHF | TGTGCCAGCAGCTTAGGGCGAGATAGCAATCAGCCCCAGCATTTT
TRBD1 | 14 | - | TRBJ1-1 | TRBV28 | CASSFTGVNTEAFF | TGTGCCAGCAGTTTTACAGGGGTGAACACTGAAGCTTTCTTT
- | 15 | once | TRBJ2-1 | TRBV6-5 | CASSSPPTSPDEQFF | TGTGCCAGCAGTTCCCCTCCCACCTCCCCCGATGAGCAGTTCTTC
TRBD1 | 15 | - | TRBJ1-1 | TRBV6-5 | CASSRWTGKNTEAFF | TGTGCCAGCAGCCGCTGGACAGGAAAGAACACTGAAGCTTTCTTT
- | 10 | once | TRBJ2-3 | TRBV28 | CASSLDSTYF | TGTGCCAGCAGTTTAGATAGTACCTATTTT
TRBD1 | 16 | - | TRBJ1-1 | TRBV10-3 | CAISVGQGDMGTEAFF | TGTGCCATCAGTGTGGGACAGGGGGATATGGGCACTGAAGCTTTCTTT
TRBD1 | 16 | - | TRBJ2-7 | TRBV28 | CASSAPGTGIRYEQYF | TGTGCCAGCAGTGCACCCGGGACAGGTATACGCTACGAGCAGTACTTC
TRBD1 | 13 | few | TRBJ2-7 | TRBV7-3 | CASSPTGAYEQYF | TGTGCCAGCAGCCCGACAGGGGCCTACGAGCAGTACTTC
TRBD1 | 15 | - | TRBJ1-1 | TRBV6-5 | CASFRGQGSNTEAFF | TGTGCCAGCTTCAGGGGACAGGGGTCGAACACTGAAGCTTTCTTT
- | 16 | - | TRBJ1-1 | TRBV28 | CASSLWGGTQNTEAFF | TGTGCCAGCAGTTTATGGGGCGGGACACAGAACACTGAAGCTTTCTTT
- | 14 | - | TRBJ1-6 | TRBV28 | CASRSQGRGSPLHF | TGTGCCAGCAGAAGCCAGGGAAGGGGCTCACCCCTCCACTTT
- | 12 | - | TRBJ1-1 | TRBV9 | CASSNDRLTPFF | TGTGCCAGCAGCAACGACAGATTGACGCCTTTCTTT
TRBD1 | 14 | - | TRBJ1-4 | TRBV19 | CASSTGQGREKLFF | TGTGCCAGTAGTACCGGACAGGGGCGGGAAAAACTGTTTTTT
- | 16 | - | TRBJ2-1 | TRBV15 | CATSRWGTAEQGEQFF | TGTGCCACCAGCCGGTGGGGGACTGCGGAACAGGGTGAGCAGTTCTTC
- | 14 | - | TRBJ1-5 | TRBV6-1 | CASSGGDSNQPQHF | TGTGCCAGCAGTGGGGGGGATAGCAATCAGCCCCAGCATTTT
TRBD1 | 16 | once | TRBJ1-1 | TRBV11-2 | CASSPRQGAMNTEAFF | TGTGCCAGCAGCCCGAGACAGGGGGCGATGAACACTGAAGCTTTCTTT
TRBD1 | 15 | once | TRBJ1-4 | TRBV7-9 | CASSFSWQGGEKLFF | TGTGCCAGCAGCTTTAGTTGGCAGGGGGGTGAAAAACTGTTTTTT
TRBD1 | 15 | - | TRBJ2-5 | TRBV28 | CASSFTSGTAETQYF | TGTGCCAGCAGTTTCACCTCCGGGACAGCGGAGACCCAGTACTTC
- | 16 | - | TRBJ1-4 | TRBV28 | CASSFSAGQGSEKLFF | TGTGCCAGCAGTTTTTCCGCGGGTCAGGGTAGCGAAAAACTGTTTTTT
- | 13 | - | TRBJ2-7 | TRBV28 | CASSTSTPYEQYF | TGTGCCAGCAGCACATCTACCCCATACGAGCAGTACTTC